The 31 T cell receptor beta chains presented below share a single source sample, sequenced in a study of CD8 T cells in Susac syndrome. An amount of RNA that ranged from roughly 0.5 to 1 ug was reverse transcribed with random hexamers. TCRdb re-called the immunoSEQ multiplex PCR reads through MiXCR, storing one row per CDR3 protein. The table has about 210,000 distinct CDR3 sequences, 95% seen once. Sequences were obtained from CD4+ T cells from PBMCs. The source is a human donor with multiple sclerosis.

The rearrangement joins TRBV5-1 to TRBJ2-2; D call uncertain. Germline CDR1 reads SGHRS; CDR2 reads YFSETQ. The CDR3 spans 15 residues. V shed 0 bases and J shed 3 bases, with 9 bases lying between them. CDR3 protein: CASSLAHGDTGELFF. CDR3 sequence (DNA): TGCGCCAGCAGCTTGGCCCATGGAGACACCGGGGAGCTGTTTTTT. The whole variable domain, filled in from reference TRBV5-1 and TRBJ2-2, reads KAGVTQTPRYLIKTRGQQVTLSCSPISGHRSVSWYQQTPGQGLQFLFEYFSETQRNKGNFPGRFSGRQFSNSRSEMNVSTLELGDSALYLCASSLAHGDTGELFFGEGSRLTVL.

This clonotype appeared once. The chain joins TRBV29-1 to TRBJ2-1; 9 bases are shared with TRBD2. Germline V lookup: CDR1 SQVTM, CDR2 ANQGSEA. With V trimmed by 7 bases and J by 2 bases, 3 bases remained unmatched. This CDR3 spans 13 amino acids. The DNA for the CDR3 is TGCAGCGCTAGCGGGAAGACCTACAATGAGCAGTTCTTC. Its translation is CSASGKTYNEQFF.

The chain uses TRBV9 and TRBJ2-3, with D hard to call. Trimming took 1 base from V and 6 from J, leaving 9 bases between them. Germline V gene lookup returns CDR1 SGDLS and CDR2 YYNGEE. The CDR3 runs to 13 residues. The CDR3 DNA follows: TGTGCCAGCAGCGTATACCCCCCCGATACGCAGTATTTT. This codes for CASSVYPPDTQYF.

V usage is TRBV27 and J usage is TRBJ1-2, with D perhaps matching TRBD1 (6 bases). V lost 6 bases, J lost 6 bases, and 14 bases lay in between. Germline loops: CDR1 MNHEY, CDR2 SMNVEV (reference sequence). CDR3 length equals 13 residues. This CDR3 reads CASSKQGLDGYTF. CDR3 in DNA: TGTGCCAGCAGCAAACAGGGACTGGATGGCTACACCTTC.

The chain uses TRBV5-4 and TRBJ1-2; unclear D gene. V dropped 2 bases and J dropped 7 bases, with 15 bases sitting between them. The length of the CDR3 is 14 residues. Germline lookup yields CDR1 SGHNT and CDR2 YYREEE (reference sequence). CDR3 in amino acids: CASSLVGSRSGYTF. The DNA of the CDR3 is TGTGCCAGCAGCTTAGTAGGGTCTCGATCTGGCTACACCTTC. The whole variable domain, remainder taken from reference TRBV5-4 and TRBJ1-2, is ETGVTQSPTHLIKTRGQQVTLRCSSQSGHNTVSWYQQALGQGPQFIFQYYREEENGRGNFPPRFSGLQFPNYSSELNVNALELDDSALYLCASSLVGSRSGYTFGSGTRLTVV.

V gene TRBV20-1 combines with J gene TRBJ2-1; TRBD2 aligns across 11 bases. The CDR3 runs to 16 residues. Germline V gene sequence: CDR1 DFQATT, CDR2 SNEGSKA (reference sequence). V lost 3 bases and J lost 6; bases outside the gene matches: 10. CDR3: CSARLAGGPGLNEQFF. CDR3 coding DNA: TGCAGTGCTAGGTTAGCGGGAGGGCCAGGCCTCAATGAGCAGTTCTTC.

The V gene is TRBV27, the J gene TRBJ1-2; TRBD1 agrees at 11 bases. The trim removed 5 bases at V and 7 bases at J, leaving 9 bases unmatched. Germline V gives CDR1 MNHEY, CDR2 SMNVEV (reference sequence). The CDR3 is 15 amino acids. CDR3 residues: CASSPGQGASGGYTF. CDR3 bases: TGTGCCAGCAGTCCCGGACAGGGGGCGTCTGGTGGCTACACCTTC.

This chain's CDR3 is CASSQSGTDTQYF. In DNA, the CDR3 is TGTGCCAGCAGCCAAAGCGGCACAGATACGCAGTATTTT. This sequence joins TRBV3-1 and TRBJ2-3; D is unclear. CDR1 and CDR2 (germline): LGHDT, YNNKEL (reference sequence). The CDR3 is made up of 13 amino acids. Trimming took 2 bases from V and 1 from J, leaving 4 bases between them.

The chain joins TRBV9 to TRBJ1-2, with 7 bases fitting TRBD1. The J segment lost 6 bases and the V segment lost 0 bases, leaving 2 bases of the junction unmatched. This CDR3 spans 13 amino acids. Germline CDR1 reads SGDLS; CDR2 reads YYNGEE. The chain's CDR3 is CASSVVQGDGYTF. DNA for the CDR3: TGTGCCAGCAGCGTAGTTCAGGGGGATGGCTACACCTTC.

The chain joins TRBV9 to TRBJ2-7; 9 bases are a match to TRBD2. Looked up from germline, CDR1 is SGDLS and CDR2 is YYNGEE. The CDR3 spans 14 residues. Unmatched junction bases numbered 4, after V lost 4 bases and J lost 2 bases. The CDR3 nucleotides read TGTGCCAGCAGCCCGAGACTAGCGGCCTACGAGCAGTACTTC. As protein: CASSPRLAAYEQYF.

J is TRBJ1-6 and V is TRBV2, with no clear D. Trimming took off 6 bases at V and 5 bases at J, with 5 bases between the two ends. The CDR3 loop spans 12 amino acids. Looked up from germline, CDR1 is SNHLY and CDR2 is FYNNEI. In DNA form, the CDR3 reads TGTGCCAGCAGAACTGATAATTCACCCCTCCACTTT. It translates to CASRTDNSPLHF.

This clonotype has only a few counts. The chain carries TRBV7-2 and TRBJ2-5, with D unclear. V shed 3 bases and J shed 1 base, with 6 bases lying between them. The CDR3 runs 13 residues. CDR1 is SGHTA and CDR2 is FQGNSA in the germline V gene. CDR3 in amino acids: CASSFTRQETQYF. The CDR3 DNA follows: TGTGCCAGCAGCTTTACCCGCCAAGAGACCCAGTACTTC.

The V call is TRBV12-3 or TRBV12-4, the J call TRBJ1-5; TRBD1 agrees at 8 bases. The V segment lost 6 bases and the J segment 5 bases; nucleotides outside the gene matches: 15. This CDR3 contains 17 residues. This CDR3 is CASSTRTGIGLDQPQHF. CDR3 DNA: TGTGCCAGCAGCACACGGACAGGGATCGGGCTTGATCAGCCCCAGCATTTT.

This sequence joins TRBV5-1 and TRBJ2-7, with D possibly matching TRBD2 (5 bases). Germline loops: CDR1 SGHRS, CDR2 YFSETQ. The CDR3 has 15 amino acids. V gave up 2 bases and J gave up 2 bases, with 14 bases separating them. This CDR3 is CASSFPESGTYEQYF. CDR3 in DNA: TGCGCCAGCAGCTTCCCCGAATCCGGGACCTACGAGCAGTACTTC. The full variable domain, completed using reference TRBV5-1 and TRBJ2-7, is KAGVTQTPRYLIKTRGQQVTLSCSPISGHRSVSWYQQTPGQGLQFLFEYFSETQRNKGNFPGRFSGRQFSNSRSEMNVSTLELGDSALYLCASSFPESGTYEQYFGPGTRLTVT.

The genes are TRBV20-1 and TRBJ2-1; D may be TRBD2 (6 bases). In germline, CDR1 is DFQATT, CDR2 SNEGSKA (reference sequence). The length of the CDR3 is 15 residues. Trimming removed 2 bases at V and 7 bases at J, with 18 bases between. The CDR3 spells CSARLGEAGWNEQFF. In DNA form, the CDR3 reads TGCAGTGCTAGATTGGGGGAGGCTGGTTGGAATGAGCAGTTCTTC.

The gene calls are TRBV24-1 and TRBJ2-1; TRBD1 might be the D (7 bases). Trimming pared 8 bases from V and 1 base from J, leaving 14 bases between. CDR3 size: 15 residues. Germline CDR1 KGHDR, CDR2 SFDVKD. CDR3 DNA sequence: TGTGCCACCACCCCAGGGGGACTGTCCTACAATGAGCAGTTCTTC. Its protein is CATTPGGLSYNEQFF.

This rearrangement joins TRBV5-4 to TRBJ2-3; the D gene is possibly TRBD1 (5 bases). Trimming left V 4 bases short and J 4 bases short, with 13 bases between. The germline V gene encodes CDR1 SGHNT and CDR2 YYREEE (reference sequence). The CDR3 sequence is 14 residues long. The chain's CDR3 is CASSRDSASDTQYF. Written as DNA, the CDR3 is TGTGCCAGCAGCCGAGACAGTGCCTCAGATACGCAGTATTTT.

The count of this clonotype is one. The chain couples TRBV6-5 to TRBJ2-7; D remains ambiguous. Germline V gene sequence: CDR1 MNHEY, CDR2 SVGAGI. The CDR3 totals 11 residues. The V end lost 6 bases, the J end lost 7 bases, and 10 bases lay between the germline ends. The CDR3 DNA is TGTGCCAGCAGGACCTTAAGGGAGCAGTACTTC. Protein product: CASRTLREQYF.

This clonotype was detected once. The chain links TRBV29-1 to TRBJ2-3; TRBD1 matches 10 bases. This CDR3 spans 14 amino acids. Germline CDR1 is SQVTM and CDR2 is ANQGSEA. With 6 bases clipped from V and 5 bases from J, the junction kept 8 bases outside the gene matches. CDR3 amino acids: CSVYFGQGEDTQYF. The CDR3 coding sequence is TGCAGCGTCTACTTCGGACAGGGGGAAGATACGCAGTATTTT.

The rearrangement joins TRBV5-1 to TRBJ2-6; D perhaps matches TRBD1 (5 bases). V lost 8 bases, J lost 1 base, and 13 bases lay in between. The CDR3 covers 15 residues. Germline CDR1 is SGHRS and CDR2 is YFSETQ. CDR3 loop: CASSIQGSGANVLTF. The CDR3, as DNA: TGCGCCAGTAGCATCCAGGGATCTGGGGCCAACGTCCTGACTTTC.

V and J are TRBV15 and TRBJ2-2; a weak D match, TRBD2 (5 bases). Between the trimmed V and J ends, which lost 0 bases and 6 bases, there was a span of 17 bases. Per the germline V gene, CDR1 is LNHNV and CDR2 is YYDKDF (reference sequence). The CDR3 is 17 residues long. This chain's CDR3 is CATSRDPTKRPSGELFF. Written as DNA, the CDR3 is TGTGCCACCAGCAGAGATCCGACAAAGCGGCCCTCCGGGGAGCTGTTTTTT.

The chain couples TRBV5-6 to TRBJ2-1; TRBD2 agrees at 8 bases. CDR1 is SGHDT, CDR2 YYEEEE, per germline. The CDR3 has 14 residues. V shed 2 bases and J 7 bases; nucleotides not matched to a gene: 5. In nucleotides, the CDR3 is TGTGCCAGCAGCTTCGCGGGGGGCGGGAATGAGCAGTTCTTC. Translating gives CASSFAGGGNEQFF.

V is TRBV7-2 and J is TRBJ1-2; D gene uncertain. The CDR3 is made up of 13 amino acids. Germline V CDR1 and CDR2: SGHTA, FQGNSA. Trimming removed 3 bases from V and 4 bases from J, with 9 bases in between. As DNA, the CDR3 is TGTGCCAGCAGCTTCGGGCAGTCCTATGGCTACACCTTC. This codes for CASSFGQSYGYTF.

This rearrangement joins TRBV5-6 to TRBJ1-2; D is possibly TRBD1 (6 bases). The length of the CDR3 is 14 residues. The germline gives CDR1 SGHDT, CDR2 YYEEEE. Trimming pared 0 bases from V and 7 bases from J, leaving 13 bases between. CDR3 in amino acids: CASSLDSGAGGYTF. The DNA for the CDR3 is TGTGCCAGCAGCTTGGACTCAGGGGCCGGTGGCTACACCTTC.

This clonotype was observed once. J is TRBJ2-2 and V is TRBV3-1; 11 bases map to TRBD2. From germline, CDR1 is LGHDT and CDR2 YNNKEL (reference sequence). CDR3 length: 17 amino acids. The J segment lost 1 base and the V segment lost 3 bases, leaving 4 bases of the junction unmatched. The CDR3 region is CASSHGTSGLNTGELFF. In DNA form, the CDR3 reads TGTGCCAGCAGCCATGGGACTAGCGGATTGAACACCGGGGAGCTGTTTTTT.

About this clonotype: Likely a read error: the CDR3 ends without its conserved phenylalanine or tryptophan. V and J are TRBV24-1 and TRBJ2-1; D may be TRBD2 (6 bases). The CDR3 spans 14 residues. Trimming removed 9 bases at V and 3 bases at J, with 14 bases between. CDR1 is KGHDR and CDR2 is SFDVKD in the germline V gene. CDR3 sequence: CATSGGLGYNEQFS. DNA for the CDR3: TGTGCCACCTCAGGAGGGCTAGGCTACAATGAGCAGTTCTCC.

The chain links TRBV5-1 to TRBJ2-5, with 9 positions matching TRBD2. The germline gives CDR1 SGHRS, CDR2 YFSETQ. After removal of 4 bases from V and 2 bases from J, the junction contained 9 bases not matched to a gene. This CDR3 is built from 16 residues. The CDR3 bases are TGCGCCAGCAGCCCCCTGGAGCGGGGGGCACAAGAGACCCAGTACTTC. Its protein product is CASSPLERGAQETQYF.

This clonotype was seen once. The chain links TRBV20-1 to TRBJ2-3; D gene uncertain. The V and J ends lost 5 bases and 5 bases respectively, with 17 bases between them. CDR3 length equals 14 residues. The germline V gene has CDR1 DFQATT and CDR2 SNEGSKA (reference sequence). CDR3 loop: CSASASAYKDTQYF. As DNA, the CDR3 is TGCAGTGCTTCCGCATCAGCGTACAAAGATACGCAGTATTTT.

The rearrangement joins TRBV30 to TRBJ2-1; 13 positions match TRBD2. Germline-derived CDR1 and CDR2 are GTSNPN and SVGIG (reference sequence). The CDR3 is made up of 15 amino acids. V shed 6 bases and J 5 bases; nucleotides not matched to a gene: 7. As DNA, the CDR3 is TGTGCCTGTGGGACTAGCGGGAAGACCGACAATGAGCAGTTCTTC. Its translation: CACGTSGKTDNEQFF.

The CDR3 loop reads CASSLGSRGYEQYF. Written as DNA, the CDR3 is TGTGCCAGCAGTTTGGGGTCCCGGGGCTACGAGCAGTACTTC. The chain joins TRBV12-3 or TRBV12-4 to TRBJ2-7; D may be TRBD2 (5 bases). The germline V and J ends were trimmed by 3 bases and 3 bases, with 12 bases remaining between them. This CDR3 has 14 amino acids.

The chain's CDR3 is CSAGSVSSYNEQFF. The CDR3, as DNA: TGCAGTGCGGGGAGTGTGAGCTCCTACAATGAGCAGTTCTTC. The rearrangement joins TRBV20-1 to TRBJ2-1, with D tentatively TRBD2 (5 bases). CDR3 length: 14 amino acids. V lost 6 bases, J lost 0 bases, and 12 bases lay in between. CDR1 and CDR2 (germline): DFQATT, SNEGSKA (reference sequence).